The source of this T cell receptor (beta chain) is a study of control samples from healthy donors and cancer patients. Profiling relied on immunoSEQ multiplex PCR, and the TCRdb table lists in-frame clones only, not all of them. Altogether around 22,000 clones are present, 85% being singletons, with the ten largest covering 35% to 45%. Germline CDR1 is LNHDA and CDR2 is SQIVND (reference sequence). V lost 4 bases and J 4 bases, leaving 11 bases between the germline ends. This CDR3 has 13 amino acids. This TCR came from a man aged 60 to 75 with head and neck cancer. J is TRBJ2-7 and V is TRBV19, with D perhaps matching TRBD2 (6 bases). Sequencing was carried out using PBMCs. DNA for the CDR3: TGTGCCAGTAGTACGCAGGGAGGATACGAGCAGTACTTC. This gives the protein CASSTQGGYEQYF.